One TCR beta chain is described in this entry. The antigen is not known. This CDR3 has 16 amino acids. The ends were cut back, 2 bases at V and 0 bases at J, with 11 bases in the middle. Germline CDR1 and CDR2: MDHEN and SYDVKM. This specimen comes from a study of OX40 agonist ivuxolimab in advanced cancers. Study details: Patients were infused with ivuxolimab every 2 weeks at 0.01 to 10 mg/kg.

TCRdb keeps only in-frame clones here, not all; method: immunoSEQ multiplex PCR. The table includes tens of thousands of clones, 85% to 90% detected once. Overall study findings and caveats: The study found that CD8+ T cells averaged more expanded clones than CD4+.

Collection of blood occurred at baseline, at cycle 4 day 1, and at cycle 7 day 1. This TCR was sampled from an adult with an advanced solid tumor such as melanoma, head and neck, liver or kidney cancer. The sample here was CD4+ or CD8+ T cells sorted from blood, taken in a trial of the OX40 agonist ivuxolimab. The chain recombines TRBV28 with TRBJ2-1; D is uncertain. The CDR3 DNA reads as TGTGCCAGCAGTTTAGGACGGGCCGCCTCCTACAATGAGCAGTTCTTC. It specifies CASSLGRAASYNEQFF.